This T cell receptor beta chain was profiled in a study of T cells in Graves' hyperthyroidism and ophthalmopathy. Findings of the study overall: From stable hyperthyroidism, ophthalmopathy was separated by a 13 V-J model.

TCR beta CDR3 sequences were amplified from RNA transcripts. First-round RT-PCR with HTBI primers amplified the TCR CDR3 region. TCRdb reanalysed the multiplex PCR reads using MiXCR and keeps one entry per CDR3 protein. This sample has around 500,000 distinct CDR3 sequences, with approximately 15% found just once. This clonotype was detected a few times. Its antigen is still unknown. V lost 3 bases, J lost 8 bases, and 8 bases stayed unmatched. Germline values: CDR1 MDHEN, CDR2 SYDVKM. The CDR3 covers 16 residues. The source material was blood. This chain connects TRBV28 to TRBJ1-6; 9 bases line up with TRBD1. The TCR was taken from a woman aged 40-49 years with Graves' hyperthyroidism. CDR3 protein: CASSLLGQGKDSPLHF. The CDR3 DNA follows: TGTGCCAGCAGTTTGCTTGGACAGGGGAAAGATTCACCCCTCCACTTT.